The next 5 T cell receptor beta chains were all read from a single sample in a study of T cell changes during pregnancy in multiple sclerosis. Produced via immunoSEQ multiplex PCR; TCRdb's table is partial and in-frame only. The sample records roughly 38,000 clones, 91% being singletons. The sample in question was CD4+ T cells from peripheral blood mononuclear cells, obtained in the second trimester of pregnancy. All receptors derive from a female donor in good health, enrolled as a control in a pregnancy study.

The CDR3 nucleotides are TGTGCCAGCAGCTCGCGCCCTAACACTGAAGCTTTCTTT. Residues: CASSSRPNTEAFF. The chain joins TRBV11-2 to TRBJ1-1; the D is unclear. Germline V gives CDR1 SGHAT, CDR2 FQNNGV. CDR3 length: 13 amino acids. Trimming left V 4 bases short and J 2 bases short, with 8 bases between.

V is TRBV6-5 and J is TRBJ1-4; no firm D call. With 6 bases removed from V and 3 bases from J, the gap between germline ends came to 11 bases. This CDR3 is 14 amino acids long. The V gene's germline CDR1 is MNHEY and CDR2 SVGAGI. CDR3: CASRPPSANEKLFF. The CDR3 nucleotides read TGTGCCAGCAGGCCTCCGTCGGCTAATGAAAAACTGTTTTTT.

The CDR3 is CASSPRGLGEKLFF. DNA of the CDR3: TGCGCCAGCAGCCCCAGGGGGCTCGGAGAAAAACTGTTTTTT. The chain employs TRBV5-1 and TRBJ1-4; TRBD1 matches 8 bases. The germline CDR1 and CDR2 sequences are SGHRS and YFSETQ. The CDR3 consists of 14 residues. V was pared by 4 bases and J by 8 bases, with 7 bases of the junction left unmatched.

V is TRBV4-1 and J is TRBJ1-2; the D is unclear. Germline V CDR1 and CDR2: MGHRA, YSYEKL. CDR3 size: 16 residues. Trimming removed 0 bases at V and 4 bases at J, with 15 bases between. Here the CDR3 DNA reads TGCGCCAGCAGCCAAGAAGGGATGAGGGCCCGCTATGGCTACACCTTC. Its protein is CASSQEGMRARYGYTF.

This clone was seen just once. The chain recombines TRBV27 with TRBJ2-2, with 10 bases aligning to TRBD1. Germline V gene lookup returns CDR1 MNHEY and CDR2 SMNVEV (reference sequence). This CDR3 is 14 amino acids long. The ends lost 5 bases at V and 6 bases at J; junction bases unmatched: 3. The CDR3 DNA is TGTGCCAGCAGTAGGGGACAGGGGTCCGGGGAGCTGTTTTTT. Its translation: CASSRGQGSGELFF.